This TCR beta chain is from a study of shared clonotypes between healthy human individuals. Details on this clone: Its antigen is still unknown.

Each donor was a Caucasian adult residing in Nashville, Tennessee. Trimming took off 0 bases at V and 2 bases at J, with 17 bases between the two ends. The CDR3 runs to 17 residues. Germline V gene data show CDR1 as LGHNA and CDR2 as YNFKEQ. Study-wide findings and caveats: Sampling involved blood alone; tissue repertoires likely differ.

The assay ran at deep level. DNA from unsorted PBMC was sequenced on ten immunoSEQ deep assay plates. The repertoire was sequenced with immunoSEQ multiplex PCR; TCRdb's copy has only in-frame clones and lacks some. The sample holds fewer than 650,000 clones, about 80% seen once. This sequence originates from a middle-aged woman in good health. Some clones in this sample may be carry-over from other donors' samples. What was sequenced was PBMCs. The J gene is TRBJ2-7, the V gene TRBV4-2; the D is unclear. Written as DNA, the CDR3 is TGTGCCAGCAGCCAAGATGTGCCAGCTAGGAGAGCCTACGAGCAGTACTTC. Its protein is CASSQDVPARRAYEQYF.